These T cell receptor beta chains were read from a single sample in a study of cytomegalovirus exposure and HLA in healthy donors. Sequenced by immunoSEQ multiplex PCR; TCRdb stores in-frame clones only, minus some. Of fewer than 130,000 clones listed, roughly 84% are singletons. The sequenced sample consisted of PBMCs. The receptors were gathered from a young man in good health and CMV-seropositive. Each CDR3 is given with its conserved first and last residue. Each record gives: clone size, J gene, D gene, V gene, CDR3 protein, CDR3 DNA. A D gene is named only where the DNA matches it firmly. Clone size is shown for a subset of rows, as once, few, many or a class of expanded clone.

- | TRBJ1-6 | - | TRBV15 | CATSRPPEGHLNSPLHF | TGTGCCACCAGCAGGCCCCCCGAGGGACACCTTAATTCACCCCTCCACTTT
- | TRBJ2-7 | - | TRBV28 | CASSLMGPSYEQYF | TGTGCCAGCAGTTTAATGGGGCCTTCCTACGAGCAGTACTTC
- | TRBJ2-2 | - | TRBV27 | CASKSHRGLGELFF | TGTGCCAGCAAATCTCACAGAGGACTCGGGGAGCTGTTTTTT
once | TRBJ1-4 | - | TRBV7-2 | CASSLPPGTNEKLFF | TGTGCCAGCAGCTTACCTCCAGGAACTAATGAAAAACTGTTTTTT
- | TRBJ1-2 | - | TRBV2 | CASSAPPTGQYGYTF | TGTGCCAGCAGCGCCCCCCCCACAGGGCAATATGGCTACACCTTC
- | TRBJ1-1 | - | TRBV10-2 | CASGEGEGNTEAFF | TGCGCCAGCGGGGAGGGGGAGGGGAACACTGAAGCTTTCTTT
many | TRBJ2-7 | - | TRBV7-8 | CASSSMFGIPEQYF | TGTGCCAGCAGCTCAATGTTCGGGATTCCCGAGCAGTACTTC
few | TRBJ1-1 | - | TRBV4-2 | CASSQTRFGTEAFF | TGTGCCAGCAGCCAAACTCGGTTCGGGACTGAAGCTTTCTTT
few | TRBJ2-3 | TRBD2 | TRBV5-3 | CAKPGREGWDTQYF | TGTGCCAAACCGGGCAGGGAGGGTTGGGATACGCAGTATTTT
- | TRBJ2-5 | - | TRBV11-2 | CASSLESPGWETQYF | TGTGCCAGCAGCTTAGAAAGCCCAGGGTGGGAGACCCAGTACTTC
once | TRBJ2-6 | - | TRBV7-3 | CASSLGHGANVLTF | TGTGCCAGCAGCTTAGGGCACGGGGCCAACGTCCTGACTTTC